Detailed here is one T cell receptor (beta chain). The data were taken from a study of T cells after somatic rescue of genetic block. Data came from immunoSEQ multiplex PCR; TCRdb stores just in-frame clones and leaves some out. The sample comprises 70,000 or so clones, 80% to 95% of which are singletons, and about 2.7% rests with the top ten. V was clipped by 1 base and J by 4 bases; unmatched bases: 6. This CDR3 comprises 15 residues. Germline lookup yields CDR1 SQVTM and CDR2 ANQGSEA. Sequencing was carried out using peripheral blood mononuclear cells (PBMCs). The sequence derives from a man aged 40-55 years. J is TRBJ2-3 and V is TRBV29-1; 9 bases are shared with TRBD2. CDR3 protein: CSVEGPGTSSDTQYF. The CDR3 DNA sequence: TGCAGCGTTGAAGGTCCCGGGACTAGCTCAGATACGCAGTATTTT.